The clone carrying this T cell receptor (beta chain) has ten or more counts. Its specificity is unknown. The CDR3 totals 15 residues. V gave up 0 bases and J gave up 0 bases, with 7 bases separating them. The germline V gene encodes CDR1 SGHTS and CDR2 YDEGEE. The TCR beta library used iRepertoire HTBI primers with Arm-PCR amplification of CDR3. MiXCR, applied by TCRdb to the multiplex PCR reads, yields one record per CDR3 protein. The table shows hundreds of thousands of distinct CDR3 sequences, with approximately 22% occurring only once. Described time point: persistent/refractory GD, antithyroid drugs over 5 years with positive TRAb. The TCR library was made from RNA that had been extracted from PBMCs in TRIzol. Graves' disease diagnosis was established per American Thyroid Association guidelines. The data were taken from a study of regulatory T cells in long-lasting Graves disease. Study-level information: It was over 5 years of antithyroid drugs, with positive TSH receptor antibodies, that meant persistent Graves' disease.

Points from the study as a whole: Researchers reported studying only peripheral blood, not thyroid tissue. Favored usage of TRBV28, TRBJ1-2 and TRBJ2-5 was recorded in persistent disease.

Here the sequenced sample was peripheral blood mononuclear cells (PBMCs), taken when the disease was refractory, from a patient treated with antithyroid drugs. The chain has TRBV5-8 and TRBJ1-5; no reliable D call. This sequence was found in a female donor with Graves disease. The CDR3 is CASSLDRYSNQPQHF. The CDR3 coding sequence is TGTGCCAGCAGCTTGGACAGATATAGCAATCAGCCCCAGCATTTT.